The entry below gives a single TCR beta chain sequence along with its context. This entry is derived from a study of blood T cell repertoires in COVID-19. Background on the study: The study drew acute and convalescent COVID-19 samples from the United States, Italy and Spain. Nucleic acid was either cDNA or gDNA, and it came from T cells, B-cell-depleted T cells, or PBMCs.

Germline V gene lookup returns CDR1 LGHNA and CDR2 YSLEER. V was shortened by 2 bases and J by 1 base, with 9 bases between the two germline ends. The CDR3 loop spans 15 amino acids. Authors' analysis steps: Reference gene primer amplification in the assay estimated nucleated cell counts. The table came from immunoSEQ multiplex PCR; TCRdb's copy has only in-frame clones and leaves some out. V and J calls plus clone size are reproduced from that table; the DNA served to infer D and trimming. Among tens of thousands of clones listed, over 75% were seen once. The V and J genes are TRBV4-3 and TRBJ1-5; no clear D. This TCR derives from a man between 65 and 85 years old with active or convalescent COVID-19. The material sequenced was peripheral blood. DNA of the CDR3: TGCGCCAGCAGCCAAATTTGGCTGAGCAATCAGCCCCAGCATTTT. Translation gives CASSQIWLSNQPQHF.